Listed here are 13 T cell receptor beta chains from one sample, sequenced in a study of blood T cell repertoires in COVID-19. The protocol was immunoSEQ multiplex PCR, while the TCRdb copy is restricted to in-frame clones and leaves out a portion. The sample has 170,000 or so clones; around 86% are singletons. Specimen: peripheral blood. These receptors originate from a man aged 35 to 55 with active or convalescent COVID-19.

The rearrangement uses TRBV27 and TRBJ2-7; maybe TRBD1 (6 bases). CDR3 size: 13 residues. Trimming cost V 6 bases and J 1 base, with 10 bases left between them. Germline V gene lookup returns CDR1 MNHEY and CDR2 SMNVEV (reference sequence). CDR3 DNA sequence: TGTGCCAGCAGAAACGACAGGTCCTACGAGCAGTACTTC. Encoded protein: CASRNDRSYEQYF.

The chain has TRBV30 and TRBJ1-6, with 9 bases that match TRBD1. Looked up from germline, CDR1 is GTSNPN and CDR2 is SVGIG (reference sequence). The length of the CDR3 is 13 residues. V trimming: 4 bases; J trimming: 8 bases; junction bases outside the gene matches: 3. CDR3 sequence reads: CAWTDRGYSPLHF. The DNA of the CDR3 is TGTGCCTGGACAGACAGGGGGTATTCACCCCTCCACTTT.

In its sample, this clone was seen once. The V gene is TRBV7-2, the J gene TRBJ1-1; 7 positions agree with TRBD1. V dropped 5 bases and J dropped 5; count of bases not matched to a gene: 8. Germline V CDR1 and CDR2: SGHTA, FQGNSA. This CDR3 has 14 amino acids. CDR3 sequence reads: CASSLQGENTEAFF. CDR3 DNA sequence: TGTGCCAGCAGCCTGCAGGGGGAGAATACTGAAGCTTTCTTT.

The chain joins TRBV7-8 to TRBJ1-6; 9 bases match TRBD1. The CDR3 runs to 15 residues. Germline V gene data show CDR1 as SGHVS and CDR2 as FQNEAQ. V shed 5 bases and J 6 bases; nucleotides not matched to a gene: 5. Here the CDR3 DNA reads TGTGCCAGCAGCATACAGGGGGCGTCTAATTCACCCCTCCACTTT. It is translated as CASSIQGASNSPLHF.

In its sample, this clone was seen once. This CDR3 fails to terminate in the conserved phenylalanine or tryptophan, so it likely reflects a read error. The limits of the CDR3 on the DNA are not certain, so only TCRdb's listed CDR3 is given. This chain connects TRBV9 to TRBJ2-7; TRBD2 is taken as the D call from the table, unchecked against the DNA. The CDR3 is 8 residues long, ends included. Germline assignment: CDR1 SGDLS and CDR2 YYNGEE. The CDR3 sequence is CASSARGT.

The gene calls are TRBV10-1 and TRBJ1-2, with D possibly TRBD1 on 5 matching bases. Germline CDR1 WNHNN, CDR2 SYGVQD (reference sequence). Trimming cost V 8 bases and J 2 bases, with 15 bases left between them. This CDR3 has 14 residues. CDR3 DNA: TGCGCCAGCTCACTCAGGGTGGGGAACTATGGCTACACCTTC. Amino acids: CASSLRVGNYGYTF.

This clone showed up just once. The chain recombines TRBV19 with TRBJ1-5; maybe TRBD1 (5 bases). Per germline, CDR1 LNHDA and CDR2 SQIVND (reference sequence). Trimming removed 5 bases at V and 7 bases at J, with 15 bases between. This CDR3 has 14 amino acids. The CDR3 DNA reads TGTGCCAGTAGTCCGGGCAGGGAGGAACAGCCCCAGCATTTT. Its translation: CASSPGREEQPQHF.

The table lists this clone with a few counts. This rearrangement joins TRBV15 to TRBJ1-3; unclear D gene. Germline-derived CDR1 and CDR2 are LNHNV and YYDKDF (reference sequence). CDR3 length: 16 residues. Trimming shortened V by 0 bases and J by 0 bases, and 9 bases separated the two germline ends. CDR3 region: CATSRDLRDSGNTIYF. CDR3 in DNA: TGTGCCACCAGCAGAGATCTGAGGGACTCTGGAAACACCATATATTTT.

The J gene is TRBJ2-7, the V gene TRBV9; D might be TRBD2 (5 bases). This CDR3 has 16 amino acids. CDR1 is SGDLS, CDR2 YYNGEE, per germline. V lost 0 bases, J lost 0 bases, and 13 bases lay in between. CDR3 DNA: TGTGCCAGCAGCGTAGGGAGGACGGCAAGCTCCTACGAGCAGTACTTC. Its protein product is CASSVGRTASSYEQYF.

The chain employs TRBV28 and TRBJ2-7; TRBD1 aligns across 9 bases. V shed 7 bases, J shed 3 bases, and the junction held 13 bases outside the gene matches. The CDR3 consists of 16 residues. Per germline, CDR1 MDHEN and CDR2 SYDVKM. For the CDR3, the DNA is TGTGCCAGCACTTTTCCCTCGACAGGGGGAGTCTACGAGCAGTACTTC. Translation: CASTFPSTGGVYEQYF.

This sequence joins TRBV3-1 (or the pseudogene TRBV3-2) and TRBJ2-2; TRBD2 agrees at 7 bases. In germline, CDR1 is LGHDT, CDR2 YNNKEL (reference sequence). The CDR3 contains 20 residues. Germline trimming cut 0 bases from V and 3 bases from J; bases unmatched to any gene: 16. The CDR3 loop reads CASSQERSTGGGPYTGELFF. CDR3 sequence (DNA): TGTGCCAGCAGCCAAGAAAGGTCAACGGGAGGAGGGCCCTACACCGGGGAGCTGTTTTTT.

This clone has just a few counts. V gene TRBV28 combines with J gene TRBJ1-6; D remains unclear. This CDR3 is built from 15 residues. The germline V gene has CDR1 MDHEN and CDR2 SYDVKM. Trimming removed 7 bases from V and 9 bases from J, with 19 bases in between. DNA of the CDR3: TGTGCCAGCACCCTAAATCCCCTCCGGGGTTCACCCCTCCACTTT. It is translated as CASTLNPLRGSPLHF.

The gene calls are TRBV4-1 and TRBJ2-1, with D unclear. V lost 6 bases, J lost 5 bases, and 17 bases lay in between. The CDR3 is 15 residues long. From germline, CDR1 is MGHRA and CDR2 YSYEKL. CDR3 protein: CASSGVTPPNNEQFF. The DNA for the CDR3 is TGCGCCAGCAGTGGAGTCACTCCCCCGAACAATGAGCAGTTCTTC.